The 3 T cell receptor beta chains below were found in one sample sequenced in a study of blood T cell repertoires in COVID-19. Clones were sequenced by immunoSEQ multiplex PCR, and TCRdb holds only the in-frame ones, with some missing. The table shows 90,000 to 110,000 clones, with roughly 76% occurring only once. Sample: peripheral blood. The receptor source for this set is a woman aged 70 to 79 with acute or convalescent COVID-19.

This clone was found once. V gene TRBV5-5 combines with J gene TRBJ1-2; perhaps TRBD1 as D (6 bases). The germline V and J ends were trimmed by 4 bases and 2 bases, with 15 bases remaining between them. Germline V gives CDR1 SGHKS, CDR2 YYEKEE (reference sequence). The CDR3 consists of 15 residues. CDR3: CASSSSTGQNYGYTF. The DNA for the CDR3 is TGTGCCAGCAGCAGTTCGACAGGACAAAACTATGGCTACACCTTC.

This chain connects TRBV2 to TRBJ1-4, with TRBD1 matching over 8 bases. This CDR3 region has 14 residues. The V and J ends lost 1 base and 8 bases, in that order; junction bases with no gene match: 3. The germline CDR1 and CDR2 sequences are SNHLY and FYNNEI. The CDR3 spells CASSEGQGWEKLFF. DNA of the CDR3: TGTGCCAGCAGTGAAGGACAGGGGTGGGAAAAACTGTTTTTT.

This rearrangement joins TRBV7-2 to TRBJ1-6, with a weak D call TRBD1 (6 bases). This CDR3 is 15 amino acids long. Germline loops: CDR1 SGHTA, CDR2 FQGNSA. Trimming shortened V by 6 bases and J by 8 bases, and 17 bases separated the two germline ends. The CDR3 DNA sequence: TGTGCCAGCAGATCGGGGCAGGGGAATTATTCACCCCTCCACTTT. Its protein is CASRSGQGNYSPLHF. The full variable domain, completed using reference TRBV7-2 and TRBJ1-6, is GAGVSQSPSNKVTEKGKDVELRCDPISGHTALYWYRQSLGQGLEFLIYFQGNSAPDKSGLPSDRFSAERTGGSVSTLTIQRTQQEDSAVYLCASRSGQGNYSPLHFGNGTRLTVT.